The 31 T cell receptor beta chains presented below share a single source sample, sequenced in a study of spatial heterogeneity in lung cancer. MiXCR was run by TCRdb on the 5' RACE reads, yielding one entry per CDR3 protein. The data contain tens of thousands of distinct CDR3 sequences, 8% of them singletons. The time point is: sample taken at primary tumor resection. The sequences come from PBMCs, collected at surgery. The origin of the receptors is a male donor with early-stage non-small cell lung cancer.

The chain employs TRBV2 and TRBJ1-1; perhaps TRBD1 as D (5 bases). Germline-derived CDR1 and CDR2 are SNHLY and FYNNEI. The CDR3 runs to 14 residues. Trimming pared 3 bases from V and 6 bases from J, leaving 14 bases between. CDR3 nucleotides: TGTGCCAGCAGTGATTCTGTAGGGGAGCCTGAAGCTTTCTTT. This sequence encodes CASSDSVGEPEAFF. The whole variable domain, remainder taken from reference TRBV2 and TRBJ1-1, is EPEVTQTPSHQVTQMGQEVILRCVPISNHLYFYWYRQILGQKVEFLVSFYNNEISEKSEIFDDQFSVERPDGSNFTLKIRSTKLEDSAMYFCASSDSVGEPEAFFGQGTRLTVV.

This clonotype occurred many times. The chain couples TRBV4-3 to TRBJ2-7, with 7 bases lining up with TRBD1. The germline V gene encodes CDR1 LGHNA and CDR2 YSLEER. The junction had 3 bases not matched to a gene; V was cut back by 1 base and J by 3 bases. The CDR3 length is 14 residues. The CDR3 DNA reads TGCGCCAGCAGCCAAGCCGGGACAGACTACGAGCAGTACTTC. Its translation: CASSQAGTDYEQYF.

This clonotype has a handful of counts. J is TRBJ2-7 and V is TRBV6-1; TRBD2 might be the D (6 bases). The CDR3 runs to 13 residues. The germline gives CDR1 MNHNS, CDR2 SASEGT. Deletions cut 8 bases from V and 5 bases from J, with 16 bases between. CDR3 protein: CASRETGSHEQYF. CDR3 bases: TGTGCCAGCCGGGAGACTGGGAGCCACGAGCAGTACTTC.

This clonotype was observed at least ten times. The genes are TRBV27 and TRBJ2-3, with 7 nucleotides matching TRBD2. J was trimmed by 2 bases and V by 4 bases; bases with no gene match: 15. Germline V gene lookup returns CDR1 MNHEY and CDR2 SMNVEV (reference sequence). The CDR3 runs to 18 residues. The CDR3 spells CASSSGGRALTDTDTQYF. The CDR3 nucleotides are TGTGCCAGCAGTTCAGGAGGGAGGGCGCTCACCGACACAGATACGCAGTATTTT.

This clonotype has only a few counts. V gene TRBV10-3 combines with J gene TRBJ2-5; D gene ambiguous. Trimming stripped 0 bases from V and 5 bases from J, with 7 bases between. CDR1 is ENHRY, CDR2 SYGVKD, per germline. This CDR3 is built from 13 residues. For the CDR3, the DNA is TGTGCCATCAGTGAGTCAGGTTGGGAGACCCAGTACTTC. Its protein product is CAISESGWETQYF.

This clonotype was seen a handful of times. The chain carries TRBV6-5 and TRBJ1-1, with TRBD1 as a possible D gene (6 bases). The CDR3 extends over 15 amino acids. V dropped 6 bases and J dropped 0 bases, with 14 bases sitting between them. Germline CDR1 is MNHEY and CDR2 is SVGAGI. CDR3 nucleotides: TGTGCCAGCAGAAGACAGGCCTCCATGAACACTGAAGCTTTCTTT. Protein sequence: CASRRQASMNTEAFF.

The chain links TRBV6-4 to TRBJ2-1, with 11 bases identical to TRBD2. The CDR3 covers 16 residues. The V gene end was trimmed by 5 bases and the J gene end by 1 base; junction bases not matched to a gene: 4. CDR1 is MRHNA and CDR2 is SNTAGT in the germline V gene. Here the CDR3 DNA reads TGTGCCAGCAGTAAGATAGCGGGAGGGTCCTACAATGAGCAGTTCTTC. Protein product: CASSKIAGGSYNEQFF.

This clonotype was seen at least ten times. The chain recombines TRBV6-1 with TRBJ2-5, with D tentatively TRBD2 (5 bases). V lost 1 base, J lost 2 bases, and 8 bases lay in between. Germline V CDR1 and CDR2: MNHNS, SASEGT. CDR3 length: 14 amino acids. This CDR3 reads CASSEGAGQETQYF. The DNA of the CDR3 is TGTGCCAGCAGTGAAGGGGCGGGTCAAGAGACCCAGTACTTC.

This clonotype turned up a few times. The rearrangement uses TRBV5-5 and TRBJ1-6, with 8 bases matching TRBD1. Germline-derived CDR1 and CDR2 are SGHKS and YYEKEE (reference sequence). This CDR3 spans 14 amino acids. The V gene end was trimmed by 0 bases and the J gene end by 9 bases; junction bases not matched to a gene: 2. The DNA for the CDR3 is TGTGCCAGCAGCTTGGGGACAGGGACTTCACCCCTCCACTTT. Translated, it gives CASSLGTGTSPLHF.

This clonotype was found many times. J is TRBJ2-5 and V is TRBV10-2; 8 positions agree with TRBD2. The V segment lost 2 bases and the J segment 3 bases; nucleotides outside the gene matches: 5. The CDR3 extends over 15 amino acids. The germline gives CDR1 WSHSY, CDR2 SAAADI. The CDR3: CASSETLAGKETQYF. Written as DNA, the CDR3 is TGCGCCAGCAGTGAGACGTTAGCGGGAAAAGAGACCCAGTACTTC.

The chain recombines TRBV12-3 or TRBV12-4 with TRBJ2-2; D call uncertain. V lost 7 bases and J 4 bases, leaving 4 bases between the germline ends. The CDR3 has 11 residues. CDR3 residues: CASILTGELFF. Here the CDR3 DNA reads TGTGCCAGCATTCTCACCGGGGAGCTGTTTTTT.

This clonotype has ten or more counts. The chain is built from TRBV7-3 and TRBJ2-1; D remains unclear. The V gene lost 1 base and the J gene lost 5 bases, with 9 bases spanning the gap. Germline V gene sequence: CDR1 SGHTA, CDR2 FQGTGA. This CDR3 region has 14 residues. CDR3 bases: TGTGCCAGCAGCTTAAGATTAACCGACAATGAGCAGTTCTTC. Translated: CASSLRLTDNEQFF.

This clonotype was seen ten or more times. The chain links TRBV20-1 to TRBJ1-2; D is unresolved. Between the trimmed V and J ends, which lost 0 bases and 8 bases, there was a span of 16 bases. The length of the CDR3 is 14 residues. CDR1 is DFQATT, CDR2 SNEGSKA, per germline (reference sequence). CDR3 region: CSARDFVDVGGYTF. CDR3 DNA sequence: TGCAGTGCTAGAGATTTTGTAGATGTCGGGGGCTACACCTTC.

V and J are TRBV24-1 and TRBJ2-2; 10 nucleotides align to TRBD1. The CDR3 contains 16 residues. Germline V gene sequence: CDR1 KGHDR, CDR2 SFDVKD. The ends lost 3 bases at V and 4 bases at J; junction bases unmatched: 4. The CDR3 region has the DNA TGTGCCACCAGTGATCCGGGACAGGGGAGCACCGGGGAGCTGTTTTTT. Amino acid sequence: CATSDPGQGSTGELFF.

This clonotype was seen repeatedly, ten times or more. This chain links TRBV2 with TRBJ2-1; possibly TRBD2 for D (6 bases). V gave up 8 bases and J gave up 0 bases, with 11 bases separating them. The CDR3 has 14 residues. Germline loops: CDR1 SNHLY, CDR2 FYNNEI. CDR3 sequence reads: CASPGESSYNEQFF. As DNA, the CDR3 is TGTGCCAGCCCGGGAGAGAGCTCCTACAATGAGCAGTTCTTC.

This clonotype was seen many times. The chain recombines TRBV12-3 or TRBV12-4 with TRBJ1-1, with unresolved D. This CDR3 has 13 residues. V was trimmed by 6 bases and J by 0 bases, leaving 8 bases between them. CDR3 residues: CASRQRMNTEAFF. The CDR3 DNA follows: TGTGCCAGCAGGCAACGGATGAACACTGAAGCTTTCTTT.

This chain links TRBV4-3 with TRBJ1-1; TRBD1 might be the D (6 bases). The CDR3 totals 14 residues. Germline V gene sequence: CDR1 LGHNA, CDR2 YSLEER. The V end lost 4 bases, the J end lost 3 bases, and 12 bases lay between the germline ends. CDR3 loop: CASSPTGRDTEAFF. The DNA of the CDR3 is TGCGCCAGCAGCCCCACAGGGAGGGACACTGAAGCTTTCTTT.

CDR3 region: CASRGQGAPRGEQYF. The CDR3 DNA follows: TGTGCCAGCAGAGGGCAGGGGGCGCCCCGTGGCGAGCAGTACTTC. The chain recombines TRBV27 with TRBJ2-7, with 8 bases lining up with TRBD1. Germline V lookup: CDR1 MNHEY, CDR2 SMNVEV (reference sequence). Trimming at V came to 6 bases and at J to 6 bases, leaving 13 bases not matched to a gene. CDR3 length: 15 residues.

Many counts were recorded for this clonotype. The V call is TRBV29-1, the J call TRBJ2-7; D remains ambiguous. The V gene's germline CDR1 is SQVTM and CDR2 ANQGSEA. The CDR3 is 14 residues long. Between the trimmed V and J ends, which lost 7 bases and 1 base, there was a span of 17 bases. The DNA for the CDR3 is TGCAGCGCTACAGCTCAATTTAGTTCCTACGAGCAGTACTTC. Its translation is CSATAQFSSYEQYF.

The chain combines TRBV12-3 or TRBV12-4 with TRBJ2-2, with TRBD1 matching over 9 bases. Trimming took 1 base from V and 3 from J; bases not matched to a gene: 0. The CDR3 consists of 15 residues. CDR3 region: CASSLGTGDTGELFF. The CDR3 bases are TGTGCCAGCAGTTTAGGGACAGGGGACACCGGGGAGCTGTTTTTT.

Ten or more counts support this clonotype. The chain carries TRBV10-3 and TRBJ2-1; D is perhaps TRBD1 (5 bases). Trimming removed 10 bases from V and 8 bases from J, with 12 bases in between. This CDR3 is built from 11 residues. The germline V gene has CDR1 ENHRY and CDR2 SYGVKD. The CDR3 nucleotides are TGTGCCACCGTTGGGGCCGATGAGCAGTTCTTC. This codes for CATVGADEQFF.

This clonotype was seen only a few times. The chain is built from TRBV11-2 and TRBJ1-2; TRBD1 matches at 8 bases. CDR1 is SGHAT and CDR2 is FQNNGV in the germline V gene. The CDR3 sequence is 15 residues long. With V trimmed by 5 bases and J by 7 bases, 12 bases remained unmatched. CDR3 residues: CASSPGGSRGFGYTF. The CDR3 coding sequence is TGTGCCAGCAGCCCAGGGGGCAGCCGAGGGTTTGGCTACACCTTC.

This clonotype was counted between two and nine times. The chain has TRBV6-2 or TRBV6-3 and TRBJ1-5; 7 bases map to TRBD1. This CDR3 is built from 15 residues. J was trimmed by 5 bases and V by 6 bases; bases with no gene match: 10. The germline CDR1 and CDR2 sequences are MNHEY and SVGEGT. The CDR3 DNA follows: TGTGCCAGCAGGCCGACAGGGATCAGCCATCAGCCCCAGCATTTT. Protein sequence: CASRPTGISHQPQHF.

The chain has TRBV19 and TRBJ2-7; TRBD1 agrees at 7 bases. Unmatched junction bases numbered 6, after V lost 5 bases and J lost 2 bases. In germline, CDR1 is LNHDA, CDR2 SQIVND (reference sequence). The CDR3 has 14 residues. The CDR3 DNA reads as TGTGCCAGTAGTCCCCGGGACAGCGCCTACGAGCAGTACTTC. It encodes CASSPRDSAYEQYF.

The J gene is TRBJ2-2, the V gene TRBV5-1; a weak D match, TRBD2 (5 bases). Trimming pared 0 bases from V and 6 bases from J, leaving 9 bases between. Germline V CDR1 and CDR2: SGHRS, YFSETQ. The CDR3 consists of 14 residues. The CDR3 loop reads CASSLARGSGELFF. For the CDR3, the DNA is TGCGCCAGCAGCTTGGCCCGGGGTTCCGGGGAGCTGTTTTTT.

This clonotype was recorded at least ten times. The CDR3 protein is CSVPGTRNFNEQFF. The DNA of the CDR3 is TGCAGCGTGCCCGGGACTAGGAATTTTAATGAGCAGTTCTTC. The chain is built from TRBV29-1 and TRBJ2-1; 8 positions match TRBD2. Unmatched junction bases numbered 11, after V lost 6 bases and J lost 7 bases. This CDR3 has 14 amino acids. CDR1 is SQVTM, CDR2 ANQGSEA, per germline.

This chain uses TRBV19 with TRBJ2-2; 9 nucleotides match TRBD1. The CDR3 is 14 amino acids. From germline, CDR1 is LNHDA and CDR2 SQIVND (reference sequence). V trimming: 9 bases; J trimming: 5 bases; junction bases outside the gene matches: 7. This CDR3 is CASQDRGWTGELFF. The CDR3 region has the DNA TGTGCCAGCCAGGACAGGGGATGGACCGGGGAGCTGTTTTTT.

This clonotype was found many times. The chain uses TRBV19 and TRBJ1-2; TRBD1 matches at 7 bases. With V trimmed by 7 bases and J by 11 bases, 7 bases remained unmatched. CDR3 length equals 11 residues. Per germline, CDR1 LNHDA and CDR2 SQIVND (reference sequence). CDR3 nucleotide sequence: TGTGCCAGTATTGACTCGGGACAGTACACCTTC. It yields the protein CASIDSGQYTF.

As regards this clonotype: A junction boundary mismatches the germline segment, possibly from a read error. The rearrangement links TRBV7-9 to TRBJ1-2, with a tentative D call TRBD1 (5 bases). The CDR3 has 12 residues. CDR1 SEHNR and CDR2 FQNEAQ come from the germline V gene (reference sequence). DNA of the CDR3: TGTGCCAGCAGTTTTTTGCCCGCCGGGACCCAATTC. It is translated as CASSFLPAGTQF.

This clonotype showed up just a few times. The chain employs TRBV30 and TRBJ2-2; D is unclear. Germline V gene lookup returns CDR1 GTSNPN and CDR2 SVGIG (reference sequence). The CDR3 consists of 14 residues. Trimming left V 5 bases short and J 1 base short, with 11 bases between. Here the CDR3 DNA reads TGTGCCTGGGGAACTCGCTTGAACACCGGGGAGCTGTTTTTT. It codes for CAWGTRLNTGELFF.

This clonotype was counted only a few times. The chain has TRBV6-1 and TRBJ2-6; D not certain. In germline, CDR1 is MNHNS, CDR2 SASEGT. The CDR3 covers 14 residues. The V gene lost 7 bases and the J gene lost 1 base, with 8 bases spanning the gap. This CDR3 reads CASNPVSGANVLTF. The DNA of the CDR3 is TGTGCCAGCAACCCGGTGTCTGGGGCCAACGTCCTGACTTTC.